The clone carrying this T cell receptor beta chain was observed a handful of times. What it recognizes is unknown. The data are from a study of T cells in Graves' hyperthyroidism and ophthalmopathy. Study-level background: Before treatment of any kind, peripheral blood was taken at initial diagnosis. Study results and limitations: Researchers found most expanded thyroid clonotypes above 0.001 in blood as well. In the analysis, a 13 V-J model separated ophthalmopathy from stable hyperthyroidism.

This CDR3 has 12 residues. Between the trimmed V and J ends, which lost 4 bases and 9 bases, there was a span of 11 bases. CDR1 is SGHRS and CDR2 is YFSETQ in the germline V gene. Regions amplified from RNA transcripts were the TCR beta CDR3 regions. During a first-round RT-PCR of the TCR CDR3, the HTBI primer set was used. TCRdb passed the multiplex PCR reads through MiXCR, listing each CDR3 protein once. The sample includes about 360,000 distinct CDR3 sequences, approximately 13% of them seen just once. Fresh peripheral blood, 10 ml, was the source of the PBMCs. This receptor was taken from a woman between 18 and 29 years old with Graves' hyperthyroidism. The chain links TRBV5-1 to TRBJ2-1; D unclear. Sequencing was performed on blood. The CDR3 sequence: CASSLRSREQFF. The CDR3 bases are TGCGCCAGCAGCCTCCGCTCGCGTGAGCAGTTCTTC.